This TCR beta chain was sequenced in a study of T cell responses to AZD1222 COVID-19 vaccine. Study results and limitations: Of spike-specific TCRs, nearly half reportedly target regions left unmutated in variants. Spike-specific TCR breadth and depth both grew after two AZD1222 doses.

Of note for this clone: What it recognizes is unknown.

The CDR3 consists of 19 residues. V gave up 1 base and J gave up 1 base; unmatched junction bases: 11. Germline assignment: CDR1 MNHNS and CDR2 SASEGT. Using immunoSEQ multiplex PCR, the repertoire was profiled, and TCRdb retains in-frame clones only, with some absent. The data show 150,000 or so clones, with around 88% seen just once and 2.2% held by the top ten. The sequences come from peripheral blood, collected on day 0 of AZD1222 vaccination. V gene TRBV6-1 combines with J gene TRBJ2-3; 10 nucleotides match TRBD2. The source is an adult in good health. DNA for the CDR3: TGTGCCAGCAGTGAAGTAGGTAGCGGGAGGTGGCGGGGCACAGATACGCAGTATTTT. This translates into CASSEVGSGRWRGTDTQYF.